These 20 T cell receptor beta chains share one sample of origin, sequenced in a study of identical twins (dated by TCRdb to 2016 to 2017). The library was made by 5' RACE. The sequencing machine was an Illumina HiSeq 2000. Through fastp at Q25 and MiXCR, TCRdb rebuilt clones from the public reads, retaining in-frame beta chains. CDR3 protein sequences are deduplicated, and each keeps its most common genes and DNA. In this sample the table shows about 200,000 distinct CDR3 sequences, 15% to 20% of which occur a single time. Of the sample, around two fifths is held by the ten largest clones. This sample was also put to use in a study of T cells expressing NK-cell markers.

Sequencing used CD8+ T cells sorted from blood. The receptors were gathered from a woman between 18 and 30 years old in good health.

This clonotype has more than one count but fewer than ten. The chain couples TRBV6-5 to TRBJ1-1; D is ambiguous. Germline V gene sequence: CDR1 MNHEY, CDR2 SVGAGI. V lost 2 bases and J 1 base, leaving 8 bases between the germline ends. The CDR3 is 14 residues long. CDR3 bases: TGTGCCAGCAGTTACGCGCAGACGAACACTGAAGCTTTCTTT. Translated: CASSYAQTNTEAFF.

This clonotype was counted a few times. The chain joins TRBV6-1 to TRBJ2-3; 10 bases align to TRBD2. Germline CDR1 is MNHNS and CDR2 is SASEGT. CDR3 length: 15 amino acids. Losses at the gene ends were 8 bases for V and 2 bases for J; bases not matched to a gene: 7. This CDR3 is CASPSGLAVTDTQYF. The DNA of the CDR3 is TGTGCCAGCCCTTCAGGACTAGCGGTCACAGATACGCAGTATTTT.

The chain is built from TRBV7-9 and TRBJ2-1, with TRBD1 identical over 7 bases. The ends lost 5 bases at V and 8 bases at J; junction bases unmatched: 15. The CDR3 loop spans 16 amino acids. Germline V gene sequence: CDR1 SEHNR, CDR2 FQNEAQ (reference sequence). This CDR3 is CASSGTGDRAVDEQFF. The DNA for the CDR3 is TGTGCCAGCAGCGGAACCGGAGACAGGGCCGTTGATGAGCAGTTCTTC. Complete variable domain (other parts from reference TRBV7-9 and TRBJ2-1): DTGVSQNPRHKITKRGQNVTFRCDPISEHNRLYWYRQTLGQGPEFLTYFQNEAQLEKSRLLSDRFSAERPKGSFSTLEIQRTEQGDSAMYLCASSGTGDRAVDEQFFGPGTRLTVL.

Comments on this clonotype: Germline and junction disagree at one end, which may indicate a read error. This chain links TRBV20-1 with TRBJ1-1; D is unresolved. Germline V gives CDR1 DFQATT, CDR2 SNEGSKA (reference sequence). This CDR3 has 13 amino acids. The chain's CDR3 is CSARVPGNAEAFF. The CDR3 DNA sequence: TGCAGTGCTCGCGTTCCGGGGAACGCTGAAGCTTTCTTT.

This chain uses TRBV19 with TRBJ2-1; TRBD2 is a possible D gene (7 bases). CDR1 and CDR2 (germline): LNHDA, SQIVND (reference sequence). This CDR3 is 13 amino acids long. V was shortened by 6 bases and J by 12 bases, with 18 bases between the two germline ends. The CDR3 coding sequence is TGTGCCAGTAGGGGGGGCTCCGGGACTATGCAGTTCTTC. Translating it yields CASRGGSGTMQFF.

This clonotype was detected once. V is TRBV5-6 and J is TRBJ2-7; tentatively, D is TRBD1 (5 bases). Trimming shortened V by 4 bases and J by 2 bases, and 13 bases separated the two germline ends. CDR1 is SGHDT, CDR2 YYEEEE, per germline. The CDR3 totals 14 residues. The CDR3 protein is CASSPTANPYEQYF. The CDR3 bases are TGTGCCAGCAGCCCGACAGCGAACCCCTACGAGCAGTACTTC. The whole variable domain, remainder taken from reference TRBV5-6 and TRBJ2-7, is DAGVTQSPTHLIKTRGQQVTLRCSPKSGHDTVSWYQQALGQGPQFIFQYYEEEERQRGNFPDRFSGHQFPNYSSELNVNALLLGDSALYLCASSPTANPYEQYFGPGTRLTVT.

This clonotype was counted only a few times. The chain uses TRBV20-1 and TRBJ2-3; tentatively, D is TRBD2 (5 bases). V was pared by 2 bases and J by 4 bases, with 13 bases between. The V gene's germline CDR1 is DFQATT and CDR2 SNEGSKA (reference sequence). The CDR3 is 14 residues long. This chain's CDR3 is CSARTYPGADTQYF. Here the CDR3 DNA reads TGCAGTGCTAGAACGTACCCCGGGGCAGATACGCAGTATTTT.

The table lists this clonotype with a few counts. V is TRBV20-1 and J is TRBJ2-1; 8 bases are shared with TRBD2. The trim removed 3 bases at V and 3 bases at J, leaving 10 bases unmatched. The CDR3 contains 16 residues. Germline V gives CDR1 DFQATT, CDR2 SNEGSKA (reference sequence). CDR3 DNA: TGCAGTGCTAGTAATCCTGAGCGGGAGTACTACAATGAGCAGTTCTTC. Amino acids: CSASNPEREYYNEQFF.

A few counts support this clonotype. The V gene is TRBV7-9, the J gene TRBJ2-1, with 7 bases lining up with TRBD2. CDR1 is SEHNR, CDR2 FQNEAQ, per germline (reference sequence). The trim removed 4 bases at V and 6 bases at J, leaving 12 bases unmatched. This CDR3 spans 16 amino acids. CDR3 region: CASSSWEGGPRNEQFF. In DNA, the CDR3 is TGTGCCAGCAGCTCCTGGGAGGGAGGGCCGCGCAATGAGCAGTTCTTC.

The chain has TRBV29-1 and TRBJ2-7; TRBD2 matches 14 bases. The germline gives CDR1 SQVTM, CDR2 ANQGSEA. CDR3 length: 14 amino acids. The ends lost 3 bases at V and 5 bases at J; junction bases unmatched: 3. CDR3 in amino acids: CSVDGTSGSDEQYF. The DNA for the CDR3 is TGCAGCGTTGATGGGACTAGCGGGAGTGACGAGCAGTACTTC.

This clonotype has ten or more counts. The rearrangement joins TRBV4-2 to TRBJ1-1; unclear D gene. V dropped 1 base and J dropped 1 base, with 10 bases sitting between them. The CDR3 runs to 15 residues. Germline assignment: CDR1 LGHNA and CDR2 YNFKEQ. CDR3: CASSQGLAENTEAFF. DNA for the CDR3: TGTGCCAGCAGCCAAGGTCTAGCAGAGAACACTGAAGCTTTCTTT.

This clonotype was observed a handful of times. The rearrangement links TRBV7-2 to TRBJ2-1, with D uncertain. This CDR3 is 16 amino acids long. CDR1 is SGHTA, CDR2 FQGNSA, per germline. The ends were cut back, 2 bases at V and 3 bases at J, with 14 bases in the middle. This chain's CDR3 is CASSLSPLTIYNEQFF. The CDR3 DNA reads TGTGCCAGCAGCTTATCCCCGCTTACCATCTACAATGAGCAGTTCTTC.

CDR3 sequence (DNA): TGTGCCAGCAGCTTTAGCGGGGGGGCTAGAGAGACCCAGTACTTC. This gives the protein CASSFSGGARETQYF. The chain has TRBV7-3 and TRBJ2-5, with 11 bases fitting TRBD2. The CDR3 is 15 amino acids. The junction had 4 bases not matched to a gene; V was cut back by 3 bases and J by 4 bases. The germline CDR1 and CDR2 sequences are SGHTA and FQGTGA.

J is TRBJ2-1 and V is TRBV29-1, with TRBD2 identical over 9 bases. Germline V gene data show CDR1 as SQVTM and CDR2 as ANQGSEA. The CDR3 has 15 residues. After removal of 6 bases from V and 6 bases from J, the junction contained 12 bases not matched to a gene. The CDR3 DNA sequence: TGCAGCGTCCACAGTTACGCGGGAGGGATCAATGAGCAGTTCTTC. Its protein product is CSVHSYAGGINEQFF.

The chain uses TRBV12-3 or TRBV12-4 and TRBJ2-7; the D gene could be TRBD1 or TRBD2 (5 bases each). Between the trimmed V and J ends, which lost 6 bases and 2 bases, there was a span of 14 bases. This CDR3 contains 14 residues. CDR3 sequence: CASSPGTVTYEQYF. For the CDR3, the DNA is TGTGCCAGCAGCCCAGGGACGGTTACCTACGAGCAGTACTTC.

This clonotype has just a few counts. The V call is TRBV27, the J call TRBJ2-1; possible D gene TRBD2, 6 bases. The CDR3 is 14 residues long. Deletions cut 7 bases from V and 5 bases from J, with 15 bases between. Germline V gives CDR1 MNHEY, CDR2 SMNVEV (reference sequence). CDR3 amino acids: CASTHRGNDNEQFF. The CDR3 DNA reads as TGTGCCAGCACCCACCGGGGGAACGACAATGAGCAGTTCTTC.

The CDR3 sequence: CASSYSGLAHNEQFF. CDR3 coding DNA: TGTGCCAGCAGTTACTCTGGGCTAGCACACAATGAGCAGTTCTTC. The rearrangement links TRBV6-5 to TRBJ2-1; tentative D call: TRBD2 (5 bases). This CDR3 region has 15 residues. V was pared by 0 bases and J by 5 bases, with 11 bases between. Germline V gene sequence: CDR1 MNHEY, CDR2 SVGAGI.

The sample holds many counts of this clonotype. The rearrangement joins TRBV24-1 to TRBJ2-1; D possibly corresponds to TRBD1 (5 bases). Looked up from germline, CDR1 is KGHDR and CDR2 is SFDVKD. The CDR3 runs to 13 residues. Trimming took 1 base from V and 8 from J, leaving 8 bases between them. CDR3 nucleotide sequence: TGTGCCACCAGTGATTTTGGGGCGGATGAGCAGTTCTTC. Its protein product is CATSDFGADEQFF.

V is TRBV20-1 and J is TRBJ2-7; D may be TRBD2 (6 bases). Germline loops: CDR1 DFQATT, CDR2 SNEGSKA (reference sequence). Trimming removed 5 bases at V and 7 bases at J, with 12 bases between. The CDR3 has 11 residues. This chain's CDR3 is CSAVRDWEQYF. The CDR3 region has the DNA TGCAGTGCTGTCCGGGACTGGGAGCAGTACTTC.

This clonotype has just a few counts. The chain joins TRBV4-1 to TRBJ2-2; 8 positions match TRBD2. The CDR3 totals 17 residues. V shed 0 bases, J shed 6 bases, and the junction held 9 bases outside the gene matches. CDR1 is MGHRA and CDR2 is YSYEKL in the germline V gene. The CDR3 spells CASSQDPAAGVAGELFF. The CDR3 nucleotides read TGCGCCAGCAGCCAAGATCCGGCAGCGGGAGTCGCCGGGGAGCTGTTTTTT.